A single sample gave rise to the 28 T cell receptor beta chains below, sequenced in a study of CD8 T cells in Susac syndrome. RNA was extracted with the RNeasy kit, and a quantity of about 0.45 to 1 ug was reverse transcribed using random hexamers. TCRdb reprocessed the immunoSEQ multiplex PCR reads via MiXCR and lists one record per CDR3 protein. Among about 180,000 distinct CDR3 sequences listed, around 95% were seen once. What was sequenced was CD8+ T cells from PBMCs. All receptors come from a human donor with multiple sclerosis.

The chain is built from TRBV20-1 and TRBJ1-1; D call uncertain. The germline V gene encodes CDR1 DFQATT and CDR2 SNEGSKA (reference sequence). Trimming cost V 1 base and J 1 base, with 19 bases left between them. This CDR3 contains 17 residues. For the CDR3, the DNA is TGCAGTGCTAGAGCCTATGTCGGGTGGGAGGCGAACACTGAAGCTTTCTTT. This translates into CSARAYVGWEANTEAFF.

This clonotype came up once. The chain couples TRBV3-1 to TRBJ2-2; 11 bases fit TRBD2. This CDR3 contains 17 residues. With 1 base clipped from V and 7 bases from J, the junction kept 8 bases outside the gene matches. Germline lookup yields CDR1 LGHDT and CDR2 YNNKEL (reference sequence). The CDR3 sequence is CASSQVSGRALVGELFF. Written as DNA, the CDR3 is TGTGCCAGCAGCCAAGTTAGCGGGAGGGCCCTGGTCGGGGAGCTGTTTTTT.

The rearrangement links TRBV20-1 to TRBJ2-5, with TRBD2 matching 9 bases. The CDR3 sequence is 17 residues long. Per germline, CDR1 DFQATT and CDR2 SNEGSKA (reference sequence). The junction had 12 bases not matched to a gene; V was cut back by 3 bases and J by 1 base. CDR3 sequence reads: CSASHQRGVRVQETQYF. In nucleotides, the CDR3 is TGCAGTGCTAGTCACCAGCGGGGGGTCCGAGTCCAAGAGACCCAGTACTTC.

The rearrangement uses TRBV20-1 and TRBJ2-7; unclear D gene. The germline CDR1 and CDR2 sequences are DFQATT and SNEGSKA (reference sequence). V was trimmed by 3 bases and J by 2 bases, leaving 11 bases between them. The CDR3 is 13 amino acids. The CDR3 bases are TGCAGTGCTAGTGGCGACACAACCTACGAGCAGTACTTC. Residues: CSASGDTTYEQYF.

The V and J genes are TRBV5-6 and TRBJ2-1, with 8 bases that match TRBD2. The CDR3 contains 14 residues. Unmatched junction bases numbered 5, after V lost 0 bases and J lost 9 bases. The V gene's germline CDR1 is SGHDT and CDR2 YYEEEE. CDR3 residues: CASSLGAGAREQFF. DNA of the CDR3: TGTGCCAGCAGCTTGGGAGCGGGAGCTCGTGAGCAGTTCTTC. The variable domain in full, with the rest retrieved from reference TRBV5-6 and TRBJ2-1, is DAGVTQSPTHLIKTRGQQVTLRCSPKSGHDTVSWYQQALGQGPQFIFQYYEEEERQRGNFPDRFSGHQFPNYSSELNVNALLLGDSALYLCASSLGAGAREQFFGPGTRLTVL.

The V call is TRBV11-2, the J call TRBJ2-1, with TRBD1 as a possible D gene (6 bases). The CDR3 runs to 17 residues. CDR1 SGHAT and CDR2 FQNNGV come from the germline V gene. The V end lost 4 bases, the J end lost 2 bases, and 18 bases lay between the germline ends. In DNA, the CDR3 is TGTGCCAGCAGCTCGCGTCGGGGCAGGGGCACCTACAATGAGCAGTTCTTC. Translation: CASSSRRGRGTYNEQFF.

The V call is TRBV20-1, the J call TRBJ2-7; TRBD2 agrees at 10 bases. V lost 0 bases, J lost 1 base, and 12 bases stayed unmatched. Looked up from germline, CDR1 is DFQATT and CDR2 is SNEGSKA (reference sequence). The CDR3 has 18 residues. The CDR3 bases are TGCAGTGCTAGAGATCTCGTTAGCGGGAGGTTAGGGTCCTACGAGCAGTACTTC. Translating gives CSARDLVSGRLGSYEQYF.

This chain connects TRBV20-1 to TRBJ2-6; D possibly corresponds to TRBD2 (6 bases). The CDR3 has 15 residues. V gave up 0 bases and J gave up 3 bases, with 9 bases separating them. Germline CDR1 DFQATT, CDR2 SNEGSKA (reference sequence). The CDR3 sequence is CSARDGGGGANVLTF. CDR3 DNA sequence: TGCAGTGCTAGAGATGGGGGAGGTGGGGCCAACGTCCTGACTTTC.

This chain links TRBV15 with TRBJ2-7; D not resolved. This CDR3 spans 15 amino acids. V dropped 0 bases and J dropped 1 base, with 10 bases sitting between them. Germline CDR1 is LNHNV and CDR2 is YYDKDF (reference sequence). Here the CDR3 DNA reads TGTGCCACCAGCAGAGATGTGGATTTTTCCTACGAGCAGTACTTC. Amino acid sequence: CATSRDVDFSYEQYF.

The rearrangement uses TRBV29-1 and TRBJ2-5; 7 bases align to TRBD1. With V trimmed by 7 bases and J by 4 bases, 15 bases remained unmatched. The CDR3 consists of 15 residues. In germline, CDR1 is SQVTM, CDR2 ANQGSEA. This CDR3 is CSAMTTGPRPETQYF. The CDR3 nucleotides are TGCAGCGCTATGACGACAGGGCCGCGACCAGAGACCCAGTACTTC.

This sequence joins TRBV15 and TRBJ2-7; 11 bases fit TRBD1. This CDR3 has 12 residues. Trimming took 9 bases from V and 3 from J; bases not matched to a gene: 1. Germline-derived CDR1 and CDR2 are LNHNV and YYDKDF (reference sequence). Here the CDR3 DNA reads TGTGCCACAGGGACAGGGGGCTACGAGCAGTACTTC. Translated: CATGTGGYEQYF.

The CDR3 nucleotides read TGTGCCAGCAGAGAGACAGCATACGAGCAGTACTTC. It codes for CASRETAYEQYF. The V call is TRBV2, the J call TRBJ2-7; TRBD1 might be the D (5 bases). The CDR3 runs to 12 residues. CDR1 and CDR2 from the germline V gene are SNHLY and FYNNEI. Trimming removed 6 bases from V and 4 bases from J, with 10 bases in between.

The chain is built from TRBV7-9 and TRBJ1-1; 7 bases map to TRBD1. Germline V gene lookup returns CDR1 SEHNR and CDR2 FQNEAQ (reference sequence). The CDR3 extends over 14 amino acids. V lost 7 bases, J lost 8 bases, and 13 bases stayed unmatched. The CDR3 DNA is TGTGCCAGCACCCATGTAATCCAGGGGGTGGAAGCTTTCTTT. It encodes CASTHVIQGVEAFF.

The chain links TRBV19 to TRBJ2-5; the D gene is possibly TRBD2 (5 bases). Germline lookup yields CDR1 LNHDA and CDR2 SQIVND (reference sequence). Trimming removed 3 bases from V and 5 bases from J, with 10 bases in between. The CDR3 has 13 amino acids. The CDR3 reads CASSMVGGETQYF. In DNA form, the CDR3 reads TGTGCCAGTAGTATGGTCGGCGGGGAGACCCAGTACTTC.

The chain employs TRBV4-1 and TRBJ2-1, with 9 positions matching TRBD1. The CDR3 runs to 13 residues. Germline CDR1 MGHRA, CDR2 YSYEKL. Unmatched junction bases numbered 2, after V lost 1 base and J lost 10 bases. CDR3 region: CASSQGQGGEQFF. The CDR3 coding sequence is TGCGCCAGCAGCCAAGGACAGGGGGGAGAGCAGTTCTTC.

This sequence joins TRBV13 and TRBJ2-1; D might be TRBD1 or TRBD2, each matching 6 bases. The V and J ends lost 4 bases and 8 bases respectively, with 18 bases between them. The CDR3 loop spans 15 amino acids. CDR1 is PRHDT, CDR2 FYEKMQ, per germline (reference sequence). The CDR3 reads CASSSTGAGWHEQFF. In DNA form, the CDR3 reads TGTGCCAGCAGCTCCACGGGGGCCGGTTGGCATGAGCAGTTCTTC. Combining the CDR3 with reference TRBV13 and TRBJ2-1 gives the whole variable domain AAGVIQSPRHLIKEKRETATLKCYPIPRHDTVYWYQQGPGQDPQFLISFYEKMQSDKGSIPDRFSAQQFSDYHSELNMSSLELGDSALYFCASSSTGAGWHEQFFGPGTRLTVL.

In DNA form, the CDR3 reads TGTGCCAGCAGCTCCGGTGGGGGAGGCATCTATGGCTACACCTTC. Protein product: CASSSGGGGIYGYTF. The V and J genes are TRBV7-6 and TRBJ1-2; D may be TRBD1 (5 bases). The CDR3 spans 15 residues. Germline CDR1 SGHVS, CDR2 FNYEAQ. Trimming removed 4 bases from V and 4 bases from J, with 16 bases in between.

J is TRBJ2-1 and V is TRBV27; the D gene is possibly TRBD1 (6 bases). V was trimmed by 7 bases and J by 6 bases, leaving 13 bases between them. The CDR3 runs 13 residues. Germline CDR1 and CDR2: MNHEY and SMNVEV (reference sequence). The CDR3 nucleotides are TGTGCCAGCAACCCCGGACAGCTCAATGAGCAGTTCTTC. This translates into CASNPGQLNEQFF.

Written as DNA, the CDR3 is TGTGCCAGCAGCCCCGGCCGGGGGGCCTACGAGCAGTACTTC. It codes for CASSPGRGAYEQYF. V is TRBV7-8 and J is TRBJ2-7; 7 bases fit TRBD2. Germline CDR1 is SGHVS and CDR2 is FQNEAQ. CDR3 length: 14 residues. V gave up 5 bases and J gave up 2 bases; unmatched junction bases: 6.

The chain couples TRBV3-1 to TRBJ2-2, with no clear D. Germline V gives CDR1 LGHDT, CDR2 YNNKEL (reference sequence). The V gene lost 0 bases and the J gene lost 4 bases, with 6 bases spanning the gap. This CDR3 comprises 14 residues. CDR3 coding DNA: TGTGCCAGCAGCCAAGAATGGGTCACCGGGGAGCTGTTTTTT. Protein: CASSQEWVTGELFF.

The genes are TRBV5-1 and TRBJ2-7, with a possible D match to TRBD2 (6 bases). Per germline, CDR1 SGHRS and CDR2 YFSETQ. This CDR3 comprises 14 residues. Trimming took off 4 bases at V and 2 bases at J, with 13 bases between the two ends. CDR3 sequence (DNA): TGCGCCAGCAGCCCAGGAGGGATCCCCTACGAGCAGTACTTC. Translated, it gives CASSPGGIPYEQYF. The variable domain in full, with the rest retrieved from reference TRBV5-1 and TRBJ2-7, is KAGVTQTPRYLIKTRGQQVTLSCSPISGHRSVSWYQQTPGQGLQFLFEYFSETQRNKGNFPGRFSGRQFSNSRSEMNVSTLELGDSALYLCASSPGGIPYEQYFGPGTRLTVT.

V is TRBV30 and J is TRBJ2-3; D call uncertain. In germline, CDR1 is GTSNPN, CDR2 SVGIG (reference sequence). Trimming left V 2 bases short and J 4 bases short, with 10 bases between. CDR3 length equals 13 residues. For the CDR3, the DNA is TGTGCCTGGAGTATTCGAGGTGCAGATACGCAGTATTTT. Translating gives CAWSIRGADTQYF.

The chain carries TRBV28 and TRBJ1-1, with 9 bases fitting TRBD1. V lost 2 bases and J lost 2; bases outside the gene matches: 6. The CDR3 has 16 residues. Germline V lookup: CDR1 MDHEN, CDR2 SYDVKM. This CDR3 is CASSLPPTGGNTEAFF. The DNA of the CDR3 is TGTGCCAGCAGTTTACCCCCGACAGGGGGAAACACTGAAGCTTTCTTT. The whole variable domain, filled in from reference TRBV28 and TRBJ1-1, reads DVKVTQSSRYLVKRTGEKVFLECVQDMDHENMFWYRQDPGLGLRLIYFSYDVKMKEKGDIPEGYSVSREKKERFSLILESASTNQTSMYLCASSLPPTGGNTEAFFGQGTRLTVV.

V gene TRBV19 combines with J gene TRBJ1-1; 9 bases are shared with TRBD1. Per the germline V gene, CDR1 is LNHDA and CDR2 is SQIVND (reference sequence). V was clipped by 7 bases and J by 5 bases; unmatched bases: 5. This CDR3 has 13 amino acids. CDR3 sequence: CASTWTGETEAFF. In DNA form, the CDR3 reads TGTGCCAGTACCTGGACAGGGGAGACTGAAGCTTTCTTT.

V is TRBV13 and J is TRBJ2-5, with D unresolved. The CDR3 is made up of 13 amino acids. CDR1 and CDR2 from the germline V gene are PRHDT and FYEKMQ (reference sequence). The V end was cut by 2 bases, the J end by 2 bases, with 6 bases between. The CDR3 region is CASSLLRQETQYF. In nucleotides, the CDR3 is TGTGCCAGCAGCTTATTGCGGCAAGAGACCCAGTACTTC.

This clonotype came up a few times. The V and J genes are TRBV29-1 and TRBJ2-2, with no clear D. V shed 4 bases and J shed 3 bases, with 3 bases lying between them. The CDR3 is made up of 11 amino acids. CDR1 SQVTM and CDR2 ANQGSEA come from the germline V gene. CDR3 DNA sequence: TGCAGCGTTGTTGACACCGGGGAGCTGTTTTTT. It translates to CSVVDTGELFF.

The rearrangement uses TRBV30 and TRBJ1-1; D not resolved. Germline V gene lookup returns CDR1 GTSNPN and CDR2 SVGIG (reference sequence). The germline V and J ends were trimmed by 3 bases and 7 bases, with 12 bases remaining between them. There are 12 residues in the CDR3. This CDR3 reads CAWSNGLVEAFF. Here the CDR3 DNA reads TGTGCCTGGAGCAATGGGTTAGTTGAAGCTTTCTTT.

The V gene is TRBV12-3 or TRBV12-4, the J gene TRBJ1-2; D not certain. The CDR3 is 13 residues long. Trimming pared 7 bases from V and 8 bases from J, leaving 17 bases between. The CDR3: CASIFGRTGGYTF. Here the CDR3 DNA reads TGTGCCAGCATCTTCGGTAGGACGGGGGGCTACACCTTC.